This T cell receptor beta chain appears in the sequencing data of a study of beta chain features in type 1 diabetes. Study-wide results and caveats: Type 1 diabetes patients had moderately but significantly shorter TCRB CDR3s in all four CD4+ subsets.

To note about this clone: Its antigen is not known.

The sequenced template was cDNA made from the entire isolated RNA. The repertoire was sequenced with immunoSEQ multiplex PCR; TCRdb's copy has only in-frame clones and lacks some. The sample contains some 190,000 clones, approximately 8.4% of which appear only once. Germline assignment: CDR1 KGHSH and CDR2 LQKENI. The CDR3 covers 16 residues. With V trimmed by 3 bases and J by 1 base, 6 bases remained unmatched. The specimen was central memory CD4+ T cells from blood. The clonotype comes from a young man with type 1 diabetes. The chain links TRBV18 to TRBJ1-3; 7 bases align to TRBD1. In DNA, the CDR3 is TGTGCCAGCTCACCTGCCTCGACAGGGTCTGGAAACACCATATATTTT. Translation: CASSPASTGSGNTIYF.